This entry lists 24 T cell receptor beta chains sequenced from one sample in a study of identifying expanded T cells in peripheral blood. Method: immunoSEQ multiplex PCR; TCRdb's copy keeps in-frame clones and lacks some. The sample gives some 75,000 clones, roughly 90% of which show up once; more than 3% is in the top ten. Sequenced: blood. The origin of the receptors is a person between 18 and 75 years old in good health.

This chain links TRBV30 with TRBJ2-4; possible D gene TRBD1, 6 bases. Per germline, CDR1 GTSNPN and CDR2 SVGIG (reference sequence). Deletions cut 0 bases from V and 7 bases from J, with 10 bases between. The CDR3 loop spans 13 amino acids. In DNA form, the CDR3 reads TGTGCCTGGAGTGTGGTCCAGGGGAACATTCAGTACTTC. It encodes CAWSVVQGNIQYF. Based on the CDR3 plus reference TRBV30 and TRBJ2-4, the full variable domain is SQTIHQWPATLVQPVGSPLSLECTVEGTSNPNLYWYRQAAGRGLQLLFYSVGIGQISSEVPQNLSASRPQDRQFILSSKKLLLSDSGFYLCAWSVVQGNIQYFGAGTRLSVL.

The chain joins TRBV6-5 to TRBJ2-1, with TRBD1 matching 11 bases. The V gene's germline CDR1 is MNHEY and CDR2 SVGAGI. The CDR3 covers 15 residues. J was trimmed by 4 bases and V by 5 bases; bases with no gene match: 4. The chain's CDR3 is CASSRDRGEYNEQFF. The CDR3 DNA sequence: TGTGCCAGCAGTCGGGACAGGGGGGAATACAATGAGCAGTTCTTC.

In DNA, the CDR3 is TGCGCCAGCAGCTTGACAACGGACAGTCCCACTCGGGAGCAGTACTTC. Translated, it gives CASSLTTDSPTREQYF. This chain links TRBV5-1 with TRBJ2-7; D is possibly TRBD1 (6 bases). The CDR3 spans 16 residues. Germline V lookup: CDR1 SGHRS, CDR2 YFSETQ. Trimming took off 1 base at V and 7 bases at J, with 21 bases between the two ends.

This chain connects TRBV6-5 to TRBJ2-3; unclear D gene. The germline V gene has CDR1 MNHEY and CDR2 SVGAGI. The CDR3 length is 13 residues. V was cut by 6 bases and J by 1 base, with 8 bases left in between. CDR3 sequence (DNA): TGTGCCAGCAGAAGTTCCCGCACAGATACGCAGTATTTT. Residues: CASRSSRTDTQYF.

V and J are TRBV21-1 and TRBJ1-5. TRBV21-1 is listed as a pseudogene. The CDR3 length is 13 residues. In nucleotides, the CDR3 is TGTGCCAGCAGCAACGGCATGGATCAGCCCCAGCATTTT. It translates to CASSNGMDQPQHF.

This clone appeared a single time. The V gene is TRBV27, the J gene TRBJ2-5; 15 positions match TRBD2. Germline CDR1 is MNHEY and CDR2 is SMNVEV (reference sequence). The CDR3 runs 19 residues. Trimming at V came to 5 bases and at J to 7 bases, leaving 17 bases not matched to a gene. The DNA of the CDR3 is TGTGCCAGCAGTCGAAAAGGACTAGCGGGAGGGCCTAGCGGGGGGACCCAGTACTTC. Its translation: CASSRKGLAGGPSGGTQYF.

The chain is built from TRBV5-6 and TRBJ2-5, with 14 bases matching TRBD2. CDR1 is SGHDT and CDR2 is YYEEEE in the germline V gene. This CDR3 has 16 residues. The J segment lost 7 bases and the V segment lost 1 base, leaving 6 bases of the junction unmatched. CDR3 region: CASSLWTSGGLGTQYF. Here the CDR3 DNA reads TGTGCCAGCAGCTTGTGGACTAGCGGGGGGCTGGGGACCCAGTACTTC.

The chain joins TRBV5-1 to TRBJ1-1; 8 bases align to TRBD1. From germline, CDR1 is SGHRS and CDR2 YFSETQ. V lost 0 bases and J lost 6; bases outside the gene matches: 4. The CDR3 sequence is 14 residues long. This CDR3 reads CASSLGTGRAEAFF. The DNA of the CDR3 is TGCGCCAGCAGCTTGGGGACAGGGCGGGCTGAAGCTTTCTTT. Looking up the rest from reference TRBV5-1 and TRBJ1-1 gives the full variable domain: KAGVTQTPRYLIKTRGQQVTLSCSPISGHRSVSWYQQTPGQGLQFLFEYFSETQRNKGNFPGRFSGRQFSNSRSEMNVSTLELGDSALYLCASSLGTGRAEAFFGQGTRLTVV.

The rearrangement uses TRBV5-1 and TRBJ1-1; perhaps TRBD1 as D (5 bases). CDR3 length: 14 residues. CDR1 SGHRS and CDR2 YFSETQ come from the germline V gene. With 1 base removed from V and 6 bases from J, the gap between germline ends came to 13 bases. CDR3 amino acids: CASSLSGAPAEAFF. In DNA, the CDR3 is TGCGCCAGCAGCTTGAGTGGGGCACCAGCTGAAGCTTTCTTT.

V and J are TRBV25-1 and TRBJ2-1; D may match TRBD1 or TRBD2 (5 bases each). Germline lookup yields CDR1 MGHDK and CDR2 SYGVNS. The CDR3 is 14 amino acids. Trimming shortened V by 4 bases and J by 5 bases, and 12 bases separated the two germline ends. The CDR3 protein is CASSAHGANNEQFF. CDR3 nucleotide sequence: TGTGCCAGCAGTGCCCACGGGGCGAACAATGAGCAGTTCTTC.

This chain uses TRBV7-8 with TRBJ2-7; 7 bases agree with TRBD2. This CDR3 is 15 amino acids long. Germline assignment: CDR1 SGHVS and CDR2 FQNEAQ. Germline trimming cut 5 bases from V and 2 bases from J; bases unmatched to any gene: 9. The DNA for the CDR3 is TGTGCCAGCAGCCCCATAGCGGGCCTTACCTACGAGCAGTACTTC. It specifies CASSPIAGLTYEQYF.

The rearrangement joins TRBV19 to TRBJ1-3; tentative D call: TRBD1 (5 bases). From germline, CDR1 is LNHDA and CDR2 SQIVND (reference sequence). The CDR3 runs to 17 residues. Trimming removed 3 bases at V and 0 bases at J, with 15 bases between. The CDR3 sequence is CASSMGTGTISGNTIYF. The CDR3 DNA is TGTGCCAGTAGTATGGGGACCGGGACCATCTCTGGAAACACCATATATTTT.

Here the CDR3 reads CASSSRGDRGNTEAFF. The CDR3 DNA reads TGTGCCAGCAGCTCCAGGGGGGACAGGGGAAACACTGAAGCTTTCTTT. The chain joins TRBV12-1 to TRBJ1-1; the DNA was not used to check the table's D call, TRBD1. TRBV12-1 counts as a pseudogene. The CDR3 contains 16 residues.

The chain has TRBV5-1 and TRBJ2-7; D perhaps matches TRBD1 (6 bases). Germline CDR1 is SGHRS and CDR2 is YFSETQ. Deletions cut 3 bases from V and 2 bases from J, with 9 bases between. This CDR3 spans 13 amino acids. The CDR3 loop reads CASSWDKAYEQYF. CDR3 bases: TGCGCCAGCAGCTGGGACAAGGCCTACGAGCAGTACTTC. Together with reference TRBV5-1 and TRBJ2-7, the CDR3 gives the full variable domain: KAGVTQTPRYLIKTRGQQVTLSCSPISGHRSVSWYQQTPGQGLQFLFEYFSETQRNKGNFPGRFSGRQFSNSRSEMNVSTLELGDSALYLCASSWDKAYEQYFGPGTRLTVT.

The chain has TRBV18 and TRBJ2-2, with 9 positions matching TRBD1. The CDR3 covers 15 residues. V was pared by 4 bases and J by 3 bases, with 3 bases of the junction left unmatched. CDR1 is KGHSH and CDR2 is LQKENI in the germline V gene. CDR3 in DNA: TGTGCCAGCTCACGGCGGACAGGGGACACCGGGGAGCTGTTTTTT. It specifies CASSRRTGDTGELFF.

The J gene is TRBJ2-1, the V gene TRBV29-1; D perhaps matches TRBD2 (5 bases). The CDR3 covers 14 residues. Looked up from germline, CDR1 is SQVTM and CDR2 is ANQGSEA. Trimming cost V 2 bases and J 5 bases, with 13 bases left between them. In DNA, the CDR3 is TGCAGCGTTGAAATGGCGGGCCTAAACAATGAGCAGTTCTTC. Residues: CSVEMAGLNNEQFF.

This sequence joins TRBV11-3 and TRBJ1-6, with D unresolved. V lost 0 bases and J 8 bases, leaving 5 bases between the germline ends. The germline V gene has CDR1 SGHNT and CDR2 YENEEA. The CDR3 runs to 13 residues. The CDR3 spells CASSLDEDSPLHF. Here the CDR3 DNA reads TGTGCCAGCAGCTTAGATGAGGATTCACCCCTCCACTTT.

The chain combines TRBV7-2 with TRBJ1-2, with D tentatively TRBD1 (6 bases). The V end was cut by 7 bases, the J end by 5 bases, with 20 bases between. Germline CDR1 SGHTA, CDR2 FQGNSA. This CDR3 has 15 amino acids. In nucleotides, the CDR3 is TGTGCCAGCACCCAAATCCGGGGGCAGGGGTATGGCTACACCTTC. It specifies CASTQIRGQGYGYTF.

The V gene is TRBV19, the J gene TRBJ1-1, with 7 bases matching TRBD1. This CDR3 comprises 13 residues. Trimming cost V 5 bases and J 1 base; bases outside gene matches: 1. The germline V gene encodes CDR1 LNHDA and CDR2 SQIVND (reference sequence). Written as DNA, the CDR3 is TGTGCCAGTAGTCAGGGGGAGAACACTGAAGCTTTCTTT. Translated: CASSQGENTEAFF.

The V and J genes are TRBV27 and TRBJ1-4, with D unresolved. This CDR3 has 13 amino acids. The germline V gene has CDR1 MNHEY and CDR2 SMNVEV (reference sequence). V was pared by 3 bases and J by 7 bases, with 9 bases between. CDR3 sequence: CASSFSGFEKLFF. DNA of the CDR3: TGTGCCAGCAGTTTCAGTGGGTTTGAAAAACTGTTTTTT.

This chain connects TRBV4-3 to TRBJ1-4; D call uncertain. Looked up from germline, CDR1 is LGHNA and CDR2 is YSLEER. The CDR3 is 14 amino acids. V lost 0 bases and J 6 bases, leaving 8 bases between the germline ends. CDR3 nucleotides: TGCGCCAGCAGCCAAGATGTTCAGTATGAAAAACTGTTTTTT. It codes for CASSQDVQYEKLFF.

V gene TRBV10-3 combines with J gene TRBJ2-3; 14 nucleotides agree with TRBD2. The J segment lost 4 bases and the V segment lost 10 bases, leaving 4 bases of the junction unmatched. Germline V gene sequence: CDR1 ENHRY, CDR2 SYGVKD. This CDR3 contains 14 residues. CDR3: CATGTSGGSDTQYF. CDR3 nucleotide sequence: TGTGCCACCGGGACTAGCGGGGGATCAGATACGCAGTATTTT.

The J gene is TRBJ2-7, the V gene TRBV5-1; D might be TRBD1 (5 bases). The CDR3 has 12 amino acids. The V end lost 2 bases, the J end lost 8 bases, and 11 bases lay between the germline ends. Germline CDR1 and CDR2: SGHRS and YFSETQ. The CDR3, as DNA: TGCGCCAGCAGCTTCCAGGGAAGCCAGCAGTACTTC. This sequence encodes CASSFQGSQQYF.

The chain carries TRBV10-3 and TRBJ1-6; 8 positions match TRBD1. Germline V lookup: CDR1 ENHRY, CDR2 SYGVKD. V lost 4 bases and J lost 5; bases outside the gene matches: 4. The CDR3 is 15 amino acids. CDR3 loop: CAISAGTGDNSPLHF. The CDR3 DNA is TGTGCCATCAGTGCCGGGACAGGCGATAATTCACCCCTCCACTTT.